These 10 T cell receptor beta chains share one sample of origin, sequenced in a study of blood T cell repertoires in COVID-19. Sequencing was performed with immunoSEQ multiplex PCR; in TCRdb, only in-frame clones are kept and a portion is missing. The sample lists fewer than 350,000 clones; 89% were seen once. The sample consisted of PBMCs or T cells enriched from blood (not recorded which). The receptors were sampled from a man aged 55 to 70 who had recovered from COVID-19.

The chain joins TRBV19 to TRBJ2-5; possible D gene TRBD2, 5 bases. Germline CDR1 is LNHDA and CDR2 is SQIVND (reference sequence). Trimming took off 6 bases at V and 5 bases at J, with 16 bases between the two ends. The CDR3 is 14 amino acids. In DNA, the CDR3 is TGTGCCAGTAGATCGGTGGGAGCTGGCGAGACCCAGTACTTC. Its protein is CASRSVGAGETQYF. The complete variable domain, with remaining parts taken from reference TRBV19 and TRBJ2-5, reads DGGITQSPKYLFRKEGQNVTLSCEQNLNHDAMYWYRQDPGQGLRLIYYSQIVNDFQKGDIAEGYSVSREKKESFPLTVTSAQKNPTAFYLCASRSVGAGETQYFGPGTRLLVL.

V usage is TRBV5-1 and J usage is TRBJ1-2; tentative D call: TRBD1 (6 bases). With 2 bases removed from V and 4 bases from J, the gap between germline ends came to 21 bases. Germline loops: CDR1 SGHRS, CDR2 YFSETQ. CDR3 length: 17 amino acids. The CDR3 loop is CASSFLDRSLGGYGYTF. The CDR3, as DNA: TGCGCCAGCAGCTTCCTCGACAGGTCCCTCGGTGGCTATGGCTACACCTTC.

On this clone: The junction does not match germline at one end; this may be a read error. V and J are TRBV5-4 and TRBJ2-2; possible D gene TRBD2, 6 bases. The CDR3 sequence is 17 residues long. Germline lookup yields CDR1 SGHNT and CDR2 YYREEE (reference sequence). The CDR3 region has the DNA TGTGCCAGCAGCCCCGGGGGATCCTGGGGGAACGCCGGGGAGCTGTTTTTT. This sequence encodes CASSPGGSWGNAGELFF.

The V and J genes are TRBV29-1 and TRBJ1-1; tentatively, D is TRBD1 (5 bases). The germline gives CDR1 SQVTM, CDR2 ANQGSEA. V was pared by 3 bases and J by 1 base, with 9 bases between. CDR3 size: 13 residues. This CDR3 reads CSVDDDRNTEAFF. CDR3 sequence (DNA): TGCAGCGTTGATGACGACAGGAACACTGAAGCTTTCTTT.

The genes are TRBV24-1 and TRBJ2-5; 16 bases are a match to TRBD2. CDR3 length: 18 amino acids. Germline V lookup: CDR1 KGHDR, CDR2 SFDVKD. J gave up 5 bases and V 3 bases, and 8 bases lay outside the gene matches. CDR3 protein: CATSDRGTSGRAMETQYF. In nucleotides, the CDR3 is TGTGCCACCAGTGATCGGGGGACTAGCGGGAGGGCCATGGAGACCCAGTACTTC.

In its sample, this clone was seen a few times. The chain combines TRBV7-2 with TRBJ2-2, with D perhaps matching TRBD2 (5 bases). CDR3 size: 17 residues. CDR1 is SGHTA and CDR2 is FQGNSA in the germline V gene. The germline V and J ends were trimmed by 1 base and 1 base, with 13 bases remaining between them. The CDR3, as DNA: TGTGCCAGCAGCTTAGAGGGAGAAGCGGTGAACACCGGGGAGCTGTTTTTT. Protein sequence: CASSLEGEAVNTGELFF.

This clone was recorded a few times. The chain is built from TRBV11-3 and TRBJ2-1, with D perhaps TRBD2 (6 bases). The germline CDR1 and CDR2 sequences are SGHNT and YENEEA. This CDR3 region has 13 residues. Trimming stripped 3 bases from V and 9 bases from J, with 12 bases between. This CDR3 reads CASSFRTTSEQFF. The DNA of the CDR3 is TGTGCCAGCAGCTTCCGGACTACTAGTGAGCAGTTCTTC.

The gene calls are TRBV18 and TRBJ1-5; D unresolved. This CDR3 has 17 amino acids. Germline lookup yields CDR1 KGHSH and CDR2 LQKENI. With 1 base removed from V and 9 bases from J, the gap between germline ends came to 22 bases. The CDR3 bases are TGTGCCAGCTCACCACTGGCCCCCAAAGCGGTGGGCTCGCCCCAGCATTTT. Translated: CASSPLAPKAVGSPQHF.

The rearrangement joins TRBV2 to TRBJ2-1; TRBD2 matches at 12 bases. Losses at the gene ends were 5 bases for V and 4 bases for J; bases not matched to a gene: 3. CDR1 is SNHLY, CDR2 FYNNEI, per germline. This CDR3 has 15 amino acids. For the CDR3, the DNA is TGTGCCAGCAGTCTACTAGCGGGAGGTTACAATGAGCAGTTCTTC. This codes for CASSLLAGGYNEQFF.

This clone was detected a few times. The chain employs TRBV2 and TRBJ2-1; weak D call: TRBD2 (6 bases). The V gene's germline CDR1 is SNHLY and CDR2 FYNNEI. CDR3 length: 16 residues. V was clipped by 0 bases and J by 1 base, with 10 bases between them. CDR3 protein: CASSEAEGGSYNEQFF. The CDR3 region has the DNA TGTGCCAGCAGTGAAGCGGAGGGAGGTTCCTACAATGAGCAGTTCTTC.